The 12 T cell receptor beta chains reported below all come from one sample, sequenced in a study of T cells in Graves' hyperthyroidism and ophthalmopathy. Amplification targeted TCR beta CDR3 regions from RNA transcripts. An initial round of RT-PCR targeting the TCR CDR3 relied on the HTBI primer set. From the multiplex PCR reads, TCRdb called clonotypes with MiXCR, one entry per CDR3 protein. In the table there are 620,000 or so distinct CDR3 sequences, roughly 15% of which are singletons. Sequences were obtained from blood. These receptor sequences come from a woman aged 45-59 years with Graves' ophthalmopathy.

The chain combines TRBV30 with TRBJ2-7; D not resolved. Per the germline V gene, CDR1 is GTSNPN and CDR2 is SVGIG (reference sequence). The CDR3 extends over 11 amino acids. V was pared by 4 bases and J by 5 bases, with 9 bases between. The CDR3 is CAWTVGHEQYF. CDR3 coding DNA: TGTGCCTGGACAGTCGGCCACGAGCAGTACTTC.

This clonotype has at least ten counts. The CDR3 here is CASLELGTDTQYF. The CDR3 region has the DNA TGTGCCAGCCTGGAGTTGGGCACAGATACGCAGTATTTT. V is TRBV11-2 and J is TRBJ2-3; D ambiguous. V lost 8 bases and J lost 1, with 10 bases in between. The CDR3 extends over 13 amino acids. CDR1 is SGHAT, CDR2 FQNNGV, per germline.

The sample holds a few counts of this clonotype. V is TRBV20-1 and J is TRBJ2-3; D perhaps matches TRBD2 (5 bases). CDR3 length: 15 amino acids. Between the trimmed V and J ends, which lost 0 bases and 2 bases, there was a span of 12 bases. Germline V lookup: CDR1 DFQATT, CDR2 SNEGSKA (reference sequence). This chain's CDR3 is CSARDLRVDTDTQYF. The DNA for the CDR3 is TGCAGTGCTAGAGATCTGCGGGTGGACACAGATACGCAGTATTTT.

As concerns this clonotype: Since a much larger clone is just one base distant, this may be a read error. CDR3 nucleotides: TGTGCCAGCAGTACCACGAACCATCAGCCCCAGCATTTT. It is translated as CASSTTNHQPQHF. V usage is TRBV27 and J usage is TRBJ1-5; D ambiguous. Germline lookup yields CDR1 MNHEY and CDR2 SMNVEV (reference sequence). Deletions cut 5 bases from V and 5 bases from J, with 10 bases between. This CDR3 spans 13 amino acids.

This clonotype was recorded a few times. The rearrangement links TRBV28 to TRBJ2-2, with 12 bases fitting TRBD2. The junction had 4 bases not matched to a gene; V was cut back by 6 bases and J by 5 bases. The CDR3 is made up of 15 amino acids. Germline V gives CDR1 MDHEN, CDR2 SYDVKM. The CDR3 here is CASRLTSGRTGELFF. CDR3 nucleotide sequence: TGTGCCAGCAGGCTAACTAGCGGGAGGACCGGGGAGCTGTTTTTT.

This clonotype has at least ten counts. This chain connects TRBV28 to TRBJ1-5; D is uncertain. Between the trimmed V and J ends, which lost 2 bases and 3 bases, there was a span of 8 bases. The CDR3 consists of 14 residues. Germline assignment: CDR1 MDHEN and CDR2 SYDVKM. The CDR3 protein is CASSLMANNQPQHF. The CDR3 DNA follows: TGTGCCAGCAGTTTAATGGCAAACAATCAGCCCCAGCATTTT.

The V call is TRBV12-3 or TRBV12-4, the J call TRBJ2-1; D is perhaps TRBD2 (5 bases). This CDR3 is 16 amino acids long. The V end was cut by 3 bases, the J end by 0 bases, with 12 bases between. The CDR3 coding sequence is TGTGCCAGCAGTTTTCAGATCGCGGGCTCCTACAATGAGCAGTTCTTC. Translation gives CASSFQIAGSYNEQFF.

The sample holds many counts of this clonotype. The chain joins TRBV7-9 to TRBJ2-5, with 9 nucleotides matching TRBD1. CDR1 SEHNR and CDR2 FQNEAQ come from the germline V gene (reference sequence). The CDR3 is 14 amino acids. With 6 bases clipped from V and 3 bases from J, the junction kept 5 bases outside the gene matches. CDR3 sequence reads: CASSSTGGEETQYF. The CDR3, as DNA: TGTGCCAGCAGTTCAACAGGGGGCGAAGAGACCCAGTACTTC. Combining the CDR3 with reference TRBV7-9 and TRBJ2-5 gives the whole variable domain DTGVSQNPRHKITKRGQNVTFRCDPISEHNRLYWYRQTLGQGPEFLTYFQNEAQLEKSRLLSDRFSAERPKGSFSTLEIQRTEQGDSAMYLCASSSTGGEETQYFGPGTRLLVL.

The sample holds many counts of this clonotype. Germline and junction disagree at one end, which may indicate a read error. The V and J genes are TRBV7-7 and TRBJ2-1, with 10 bases that match TRBD1. Looked up from germline, CDR1 is SSHAT and CDR2 is FNYEAQ (reference sequence). The CDR3 contains 16 residues. CDR3 nucleotides: TGTGCTAGCAGCCCGGGGGAGGGGACAGGGGACAATGAGCAGTTCTTC. This translates into CASSPGEGTGDNEQFF.

The CDR3 DNA reads TGCGCCAGCAGCCAAGATATGGCAGGGACTGGAAACACCATATATTTT. It yields the protein CASSQDMAGTGNTIYF. V is TRBV4-3 and J is TRBJ1-3, with D possibly TRBD1 on 5 matching bases. Trimming took off 0 bases at V and 2 bases at J, with 11 bases between the two ends. The length of the CDR3 is 16 residues. CDR1 LGHNA and CDR2 YSLEER come from the germline V gene.

This clonotype was counted ten times or more. This chain links TRBV24-1 with TRBJ2-5; TRBD2 matches 8 bases. The CDR3 extends over 15 amino acids. Germline CDR1 is KGHDR and CDR2 is SFDVKD. Trimming at V came to 4 bases and at J to 0 bases, leaving 3 bases not matched to a gene. The CDR3 loop is CATSDPGGYQETQYF. The CDR3 nucleotides read TGTGCCACCAGTGACCCGGGGGGGTACCAAGAGACCCAGTACTTC.

This clonotype was detected many times. The chain joins TRBV20-1 to TRBJ1-5, with a tentative D call TRBD1 (5 bases). This CDR3 is 13 amino acids long. V was shortened by 5 bases and J by 6 bases, with 14 bases between the two germline ends. Germline loops: CDR1 DFQATT, CDR2 SNEGSKA (reference sequence). CDR3 in amino acids: CSAGLGAGQPQHF. The CDR3 DNA is TGCAGTGCTGGCCTCGGGGCCGGTCAGCCCCAGCATTTT.